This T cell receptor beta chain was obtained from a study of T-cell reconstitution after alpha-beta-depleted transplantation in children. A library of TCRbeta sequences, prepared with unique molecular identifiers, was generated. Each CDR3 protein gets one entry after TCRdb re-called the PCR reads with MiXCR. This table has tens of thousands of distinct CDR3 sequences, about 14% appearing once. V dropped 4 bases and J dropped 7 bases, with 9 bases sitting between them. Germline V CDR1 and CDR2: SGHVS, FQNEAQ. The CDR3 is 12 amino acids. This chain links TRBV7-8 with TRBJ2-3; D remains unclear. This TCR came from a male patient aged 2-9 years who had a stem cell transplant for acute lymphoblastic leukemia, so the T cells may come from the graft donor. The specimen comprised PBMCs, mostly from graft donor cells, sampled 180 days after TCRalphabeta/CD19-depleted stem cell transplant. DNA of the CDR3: TGTGCCAGCAGCTCCCCCCCATATACGCAGTATTTT. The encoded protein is CASSSPPYTQYF.